This TCR beta chain is drawn from a study of beta chain features in type 1 diabetes. At the level of the study: Cell yields, gender and age were comparable in patients and healthy donors. Study findings and constraints: Patients' naive, central memory and Treg TCRB repertoires seemed closer to one another than those of healthy donors.

This clone was detected a few times. The target antigen is unknown. J gave up 8 bases and V 4 bases, and 8 bases lay outside the gene matches. This CDR3 spans 14 amino acids. Germline V gives CDR1 MNHNY, CDR2 SVGAGI (reference sequence). Since all of the isolated RNA was reverse transcribed, expressed TCRB transcripts were what got sequenced. Data came from immunoSEQ multiplex PCR; TCRdb stores just in-frame clones and leaves some out. The sample holds under 900,000 clones, roughly 15% seen once. This chain links TRBV6-6 with TRBJ2-4; 7 bases align to TRBD2. The TCR comes from a woman aged 18-29 years in good health. The sample consisted of naive CD4+ T cells from blood. The CDR3 protein is CASSSARGGDIQYF. The CDR3 bases are TGTGCCAGCAGTTCCGCTAGGGGAGGGGACATTCAGTACTTC.